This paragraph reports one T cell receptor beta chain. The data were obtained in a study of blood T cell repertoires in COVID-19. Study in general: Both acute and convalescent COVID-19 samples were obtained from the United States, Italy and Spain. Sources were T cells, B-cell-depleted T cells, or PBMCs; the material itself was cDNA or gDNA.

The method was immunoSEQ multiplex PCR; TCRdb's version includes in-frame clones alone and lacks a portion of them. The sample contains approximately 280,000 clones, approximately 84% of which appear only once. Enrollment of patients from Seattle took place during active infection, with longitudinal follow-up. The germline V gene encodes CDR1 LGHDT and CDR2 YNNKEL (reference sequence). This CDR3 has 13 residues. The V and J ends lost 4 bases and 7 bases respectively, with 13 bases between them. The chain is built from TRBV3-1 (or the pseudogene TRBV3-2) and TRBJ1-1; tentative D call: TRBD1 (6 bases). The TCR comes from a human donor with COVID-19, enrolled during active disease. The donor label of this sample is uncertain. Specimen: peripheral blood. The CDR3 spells CASSLGGRGEAFF. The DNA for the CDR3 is TGTGCCAGCAGCCTCGGGGGGCGGGGTGAAGCTTTCTTT.